The source of this T cell receptor (beta chain) is a study of spatial heterogeneity in lung cancer. Study-wide points: Tumors with more nonsynonymous mutations had more expanded intratumoral alpha and beta TCRs.

This clonotype is labeled as medium-sized. What it recognizes is unknown. The germline V gene has CDR1 SGHDN and CDR2 FVKESK. This CDR3 has 13 residues. The V end lost 2 bases, the J end lost 6 bases, and 9 bases lay between the germline ends. Noted time point: sample taken at primary tumor resection. TCRdb itself ran the 5' RACE reads through MiXCR, one entry per CDR3 protein. The repertoire holds some 11,000 distinct CDR3 sequences, with around 5% as singletons. This TCR was recovered from a male donor with early-stage non-small cell lung cancer. The chain couples TRBV14 to TRBJ2-3; D tentatively fits TRBD1 or TRBD2 (5 bases each). The input for sequencing was lung tumor tissue, taken at surgery. CDR3 sequence (DNA): TGTGCCAGCAGCCAACAAGAGGGGGATACGCAGTATTTT. Translated, it gives CASSQQEGDTQYF.